Each of the 5 T cell receptor beta chains below was sequenced from the same sample in a study of blood T cell repertoires in COVID-19. TCRdb's table, derived via immunoSEQ multiplex PCR, lists solely in-frame clones and lacks some. The sample contains 200,000 to 300,000 clones, 80% to 85% of which appear only once. The sequenced sample consisted of peripheral blood. All receptors derive from a man in his sixties with acute or convalescent COVID-19.

The V gene is TRBV18, the J gene TRBJ1-1; 7 bases line up with TRBD1. CDR3 size: 16 residues. V gave up 5 bases and J gave up 3 bases; unmatched junction bases: 12. Germline V gene lookup returns CDR1 KGHSH and CDR2 LQKENI. CDR3 loop: CASSAAWGQRDTEAFF. In DNA form, the CDR3 reads TGTGCCAGCTCAGCGGCGTGGGGACAGAGGGACACTGAAGCTTTCTTT.

This clone was recorded only once. This chain joins TRBV3-1 (or the pseudogene TRBV3-2) and TRBJ1-6; D unresolved. CDR3 length: 17 amino acids. Deletions cut 2 bases from V and 0 bases from J, with 11 bases between. Germline CDR1 LGHDT, CDR2 YNNKEL (reference sequence). CDR3 sequence reads: CASSQLPGSSYNSPLHF. The DNA for the CDR3 is TGTGCCAGCAGCCAACTGCCCGGTAGCTCCTATAATTCACCCCTCCACTTT.

The count of this clone is one. V gene TRBV9 combines with J gene TRBJ2-5; 7 bases align to TRBD1. Losses at the gene ends were 4 bases for V and 4 bases for J; bases not matched to a gene: 7. CDR1 SGDLS and CDR2 YYNGEE come from the germline V gene. CDR3 length: 14 residues. This CDR3 is CASSKTGWGETQYF. In DNA form, the CDR3 reads TGTGCCAGCAGCAAGACAGGGTGGGGAGAGACCCAGTACTTC.

J is TRBJ2-2 and V is TRBV6-2 or TRBV6-3; a possible D gene is TRBD2 (5 bases). The CDR3 loop spans 15 amino acids. Germline V gene lookup returns CDR1 MNHEY and CDR2 SVGEGT. Trimming took off 6 bases at V and 3 bases at J, with 14 bases between the two ends. As DNA, the CDR3 is TGTGCCAGCAGACCTCCGGACTCCTACACCGGGGAGCTGTTTTTT. As protein: CASRPPDSYTGELFF.

CDR3: CASSQWDRDEKLFF. The DNA of the CDR3 is TGCGCCAGCAGCCAATGGGACAGGGACGAAAAACTGTTTTTT. The rearrangement links TRBV4-1 to TRBJ1-4, with TRBD1 matching 9 bases. V lost 2 bases and J lost 8; bases outside the gene matches: 3. The V gene's germline CDR1 is MGHRA and CDR2 YSYEKL. The CDR3 contains 14 residues.